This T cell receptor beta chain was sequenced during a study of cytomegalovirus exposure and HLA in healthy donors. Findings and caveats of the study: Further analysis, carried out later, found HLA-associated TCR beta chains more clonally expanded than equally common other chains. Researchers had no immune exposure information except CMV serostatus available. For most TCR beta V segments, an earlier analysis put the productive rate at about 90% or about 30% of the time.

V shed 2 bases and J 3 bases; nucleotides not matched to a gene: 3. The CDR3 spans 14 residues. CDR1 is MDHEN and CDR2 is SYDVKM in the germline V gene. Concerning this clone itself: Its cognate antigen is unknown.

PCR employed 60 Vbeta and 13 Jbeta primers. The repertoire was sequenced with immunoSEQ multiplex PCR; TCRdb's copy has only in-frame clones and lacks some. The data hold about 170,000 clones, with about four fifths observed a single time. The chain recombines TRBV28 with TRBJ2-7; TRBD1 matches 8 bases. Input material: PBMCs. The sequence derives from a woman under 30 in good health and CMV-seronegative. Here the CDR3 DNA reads TGTGCCAGCAGTTTAGCCGGACAGGGCTACGAGCAGTACTTC. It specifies CASSLAGQGYEQYF.